These T cell receptor beta chains were read from a single sample in a study of shared T cell receptors in the human thymus. Produced via immunoSEQ multiplex PCR; TCRdb's table is partial and in-frame only. The sample lists hundreds of thousands of clones, 80% to 90% occurring once. The data also belong to a second study, concerning human thymus T cells.

Sequencing used thymocytes. These receptors were taken from a girl in the first two years of life with a congenital heart defect. Both conserved end residues are part of each CDR3. The D gene is left open where the match is weak. Only some rows state a clone size, as once, few, many or a class for expanded clones.

CDR3aa	CDR3nt	d_gene	abundance	len	j_gene	v_gene
CASRGFGGGHQPQHF	TGCGCCAGCAGGGGCTTTGGGGGGGGGCATCAGCCCCAGCATTTT	-	-	15	TRBJ1-5	TRBV5-1
CATSNKGEGPNSGNTIYF	TGTGCCACCAGCAACAAGGGGGAGGGTCCTAACTCTGGAAACACCATATATTTT	-	-	18	TRBJ1-3	TRBV15
CASSDSVAGGPNTGELFF	TGTGCCAGCAGTGACTCTGTCGCGGGGGGGCCGAACACCGGGGAGCTGTTTTTT	TRBD2	few	18	TRBJ2-2	TRBV6-4
CASSLEDCRDRTYEQYF	TGCGCCAGCAGCCTAGAGGATTGCCGGGACAGAACCTACGAGCAGTACTTC	TRBD1	-	17	TRBJ2-7	TRBV4-3
CASTLRQGQETQYF	TGTGCCAGCACCCTAAGACAGGGTCAAGAGACCCAGTACTTC	TRBD1	-	14	TRBJ2-5	TRBV7-6
CATGGGSRASGGIRPETQYF	TGTGCCACCGGTGGGGGCTCACGGGCTAGCGGGGGGATCCGTCCGGAGACCCAGTACTTC	TRBD2	-	20	TRBJ2-5	TRBV27
CASSLGTSGGGYEQYF	TGTGCCAGCAGCTTAGGCACTAGCGGGGGGGGGTACGAGCAGTACTTC	TRBD2	once	16	TRBJ2-7	TRBV7-6
CASSLPTSAGGDTQYF	TGTGCCAGCAGCCTCCCTACTAGCGCCGGGGGGGATACGCAGTATTTT	TRBD2	-	16	TRBJ2-3	TRBV7-9
CASSSPGTGYNGYTF	TGTGCCAGCAGCTCCCCCGGGACAGGGTATAATGGCTACACCTTC	TRBD1	-	15	TRBJ1-2	TRBV7-9
CASSEASLAVRTQYF	TGTGCCAGCAGTGAAGCAAGCCTAGCGGTTAGGACCCAGTACTTC	TRBD2	-	15	TRBJ2-5	TRBV6-1
CATSLAGSSYNEQFF	TGTGCCACCAGCTTAGCGGGGAGTTCCTACAATGAGCAGTTCTTC	TRBD2	-	15	TRBJ2-1	TRBV15
CASSLKGMYGYTF	TGTGCCAGCAGCTTGAAGGGGATGTATGGCTACACCTTC	-	-	13	TRBJ1-2	TRBV5-4
CASSVGGQGVPGQAEAFF	TGTGCCAGCAGCGTAGGGGGACAGGGGGTTCCGGGTCAGGCTGAAGCTTTCTTT	TRBD1	-	18	TRBJ1-1	TRBV9
CSVSTTSRNEQFF	TGCAGCGTTTCCACGACTAGCCGCAATGAGCAGTTCTTC	TRBD2	-	13	TRBJ2-1	TRBV29-1
CASSPPALSASGGAYNEQFF	TGTGCCAGCTCACCTCCGGCCTTGTCCGCTAGCGGGGGGGCCTACAATGAGCAGTTCTTC	TRBD2	-	20	TRBJ2-1	TRBV18
CASVGGMRNTEAFF	TGTGCCAGCGTCGGGGGGATGCGGAACACTGAAGCTTTCTTT	-	-	14	TRBJ1-1	TRBV27
CASSYSRTGAEYEQYF	TGTGCCAGCAGTTATTCGCGGACAGGGGCAGAGTACGAGCAGTACTTC	TRBD1	-	16	TRBJ2-7	TRBV6-5
CASSQDRDRKYNQPQHF	TGCGCCAGCAGCCAAGATCGGGACAGGAAATACAATCAGCCCCAGCATTTT	TRBD1	once	17	TRBJ1-5	TRBV4-3
CASSLGQTVYGGETQYF	TGCGCCAGCAGCTTGGGACAGACAGTCTACGGGGGAGAGACCCAGTACTTC	-	-	17	TRBJ2-5	TRBV5-1
CAWSGGERYGYTF	TGTGCCTGGAGTGGCGGGGAACGCTATGGCTACACCTTC	-	-	13	TRBJ1-2	TRBV30
CAIRGQNNSPLHF	TGTGCCATCAGGGGACAGAATAATTCACCCCTCCACTTT	TRBD1	-	13	TRBJ1-6	TRBV10-3
CASSWIGTGSGEQFF	TGTGCCAGCAGTTGGATTGGGACAGGGTCTGGTGAGCAGTTCTTC	TRBD1	-	15	TRBJ2-1	TRBV27
CASSLEGRVHEQYF	TGTGCCAGCAGTTTGGAAGGGAGAGTCCACGAGCAGTACTTC	-	-	14	TRBJ2-7	TRBV6-5
CASSWGTGGRYEQYF	TGTGCCAGCAGCTGGGGGACAGGGGGCAGGTACGAGCAGTACTTC	TRBD1	-	15	TRBJ2-7	TRBV5-5
CASSLTSGGIKETQYF	TGCGCCAGCAGCTTGACTAGCGGGGGGATAAAAGAGACCCAGTACTTC	TRBD2	-	16	TRBJ2-5	TRBV5-1
CASSLVHPGTGGTEAFF	TGTGCCAGCAGCTTAGTCCACCCCGGGACAGGGGGCACTGAAGCTTTCTTT	TRBD1	-	17	TRBJ1-1	TRBV7-9
CASSLDRGRNEQYF	TGTGCCAGCAGCTTGGACAGGGGGCGGAACGAGCAGTACTTC	TRBD1	-	14	TRBJ2-7	TRBV5-8
CASYSPWGNTIYF	TGTGCCAGTTACTCCCCCTGGGGAAACACCATATATTTT	-	-	13	TRBJ1-3	TRBV7-2
CASSWDRGEVPDRDEQYF	TGTGCCAGCAGCTGGGACAGGGGTGAAGTTCCAGATCGGGACGAGCAGTACTTC	TRBD1	-	18	TRBJ2-7	TRBV5-5
CSVEQGNLYGYTF	TGCAGCGTTGAACAGGGGAACCTCTATGGCTACACCTTC	-	-	13	TRBJ1-2	TRBV29-1
CASSARTGANYGYTF	TGTGCCAGCAGCGCTCGGACAGGGGCTAACTATGGCTACACCTTC	TRBD1	once	15	TRBJ1-2	TRBV9
CASRPGSRPTEAFF	TGTGCCAGCCGACCAGGGTCTCGTCCCACTGAAGCTTTCTTT	-	-	14	TRBJ1-1	TRBV5-6
CASSSLPRFGGYTF	TGTGCCAGCAGCTCCCTCCCCAGGTTCGGCGGCTACACCTTC	-	once	14	TRBJ1-2	TRBV7-9
CASTPTGGSGANVLTF	TGTGCCAGCACCCCCACGGGGGGTTCCGGGGCCAACGTCCTGACTTTC	TRBD2	-	16	TRBJ2-6	TRBV28
CASNTGRWGYGYTF	TGTGCCAGCAACACAGGCCGCTGGGGCTATGGCTACACCTTC	-	once	14	TRBJ1-2	TRBV5-4
CATRKGFSGNTIYF	TGTGCCACCAGGAAGGGGTTCTCTGGAAACACCATATATTTT	-	-	14	TRBJ1-3	TRBV15
CASSADLTRGGCNEQYF	TGTGCCAGCAGTGCGGATTTGACGCGGGGGGGCTGTAACGAGCAGTACTTC	TRBD2	-	17	TRBJ2-7	TRBV6-1
CSVPTDTEAFF	TGCAGCGTCCCGACAGACACTGAAGCTTTCTTT	-	-	11	TRBJ1-1	TRBV29-1
CASSPTGGLFCDYGYTF	TGTGCCAGCAGCCCTACAGGGGGCCTCTTTTGTGACTATGGCTACACCTTC	TRBD1	-	17	TRBJ1-2	TRBV28
CASSSTGSLDTGELFF	TGTGCCAGCAGCTCCACCGGGAGCCTTGACACCGGGGAGCTGTTTTTT	-	once	16	TRBJ2-2	TRBV7-7
CASSLRKTGGASYGYTF	TGTGCCAGCAGCTTGAGGAAGACAGGGGGCGCGTCCTATGGCTACACCTTC	TRBD1	-	17	TRBJ1-2	TRBV5-4
CASSESRVRADYTF	TGTGCCAGCAGTGAATCTCGGGTCAGGGCGGACTACACCTTC	-	-	14	TRBJ1-2	TRBV25-1
CASSLWTADNSPLHF	TGTGCCAGCAGTTTATGGACGGCGGATAATTCGCCCCTCCACTTT	-	-	15	TRBJ1-6	TRBV28
CASCHREAMSTLYEQYF	TGTGCCAGCTGCCACAGGGAAGCAATGTCCACCCTTTACGAGCAGTACTTC	-	-	17	TRBJ2-7	TRBV5-8
CASSPTGGKDLMNTEAFF	TGCGCCAGCAGCCCGACAGGGGGCAAAGACCTAATGAACACTGAAGCTTTCTTT	TRBD1	-	18	TRBJ1-1	TRBV5-1
CASSESKTATYNSPLHF	TGCGCCAGCAGTGAGTCCAAGACAGCAACCTATAATTCACCCCTCCACTTT	-	-	17	TRBJ1-6	TRBV10-2
CATSSDTDQKLFF	TGTGCCACCAGCAGTGACACAGATCAAAAACTGTTTTTT	-	-	13	TRBJ1-4	TRBV15